The 27 T cell receptor beta chains in this list originate from one sample, sequenced in a study of blood T cell repertoires in COVID-19. TCRdb's copy holds only in-frame clones and misses some; the assay was immunoSEQ multiplex PCR. The repertoire includes about 120,000 clones, 85% of them detected once, and approximately 30% sits in the top ten. Sequencing input: peripheral blood. The receptors were gathered from a woman at least 80 years old with acute or convalescent COVID-19.

The chain joins TRBV25-1 to TRBJ2-5, with D maybe TRBD1 (5 bases). Trimming left V 6 bases short and J 0 bases short, with 17 bases between. In germline, CDR1 is MGHDK, CDR2 SYGVNS. The CDR3 spans 16 residues. The CDR3 is CASSPTGAWYQETQYF. CDR3 nucleotide sequence: TGTGCCAGCAGCCCAACTGGGGCATGGTACCAAGAGACCCAGTACTTC.

V usage is TRBV5-6 and J usage is TRBJ1-2; 7 bases line up with TRBD1. The germline V gene has CDR1 SGHDT and CDR2 YYEEEE. This CDR3 is built from 15 residues. V lost 4 bases and J lost 8; bases outside the gene matches: 14. The CDR3 here is CASSPRQGGGFGYTF. The CDR3 DNA reads as TGTGCCAGCAGCCCGCGGCAGGGGGGAGGTTTCGGCTACACCTTC.

This chain connects TRBV19 to TRBJ1-2; 7 bases fit TRBD1. The CDR3 runs 14 residues. The germline gives CDR1 LNHDA, CDR2 SQIVND (reference sequence). Trimming cost V 8 bases and J 0 bases; bases outside gene matches: 6. In nucleotides, the CDR3 is TGTGCCAGTCACCGGACAGGCGCTAACTATGGCTACACCTTC. Translation gives CASHRTGANYGYTF.

The rearrangement links TRBV6-1 to TRBJ1-1, with a weak D call TRBD1 (6 bases). V gave up 3 bases and J gave up 1 base, with 9 bases separating them. The CDR3 totals 14 residues. CDR1 MNHNS and CDR2 SASEGT come from the germline V gene. The CDR3 is CASSDQGPNTEAFF. CDR3 sequence (DNA): TGTGCCAGCAGTGACCAGGGGCCGAACACTGAAGCTTTCTTT.

The rearrangement joins TRBV6-1 to TRBJ2-5; 12 bases match TRBD2. CDR3 length: 16 amino acids. Germline lookup yields CDR1 MNHNS and CDR2 SASEGT. V was pared by 3 bases and J by 3 bases, with 5 bases of the junction left unmatched. The chain's CDR3 is CASSEPSGGGKETQYF. The CDR3 DNA reads TGTGCCAGCAGTGAGCCTAGCGGGGGGGGGAAAGAGACCCAGTACTTC.

The genes are TRBV4-1 and TRBJ2-5; weak D call: TRBD1 (6 bases). The CDR3 is made up of 16 amino acids. Trimming shortened V by 6 bases and J by 2 bases, and 19 bases separated the two germline ends. The germline gives CDR1 MGHRA, CDR2 YSYEKL. Here the CDR3 DNA reads TGCGCCAGCAGGCCCGCAGGCAGGGGACCACAAGAGACCCAGTACTTC. Translating gives CASRPAGRGPQETQYF.

The chain links TRBV18 to TRBJ1-1; 9 bases are a match to TRBD1. The V segment lost 3 bases and the J segment 6 bases; nucleotides outside the gene matches: 8. The length of the CDR3 is 15 residues. Germline V gene data show CDR1 as KGHSH and CDR2 as LQKENI. The CDR3 sequence: CASSPTGGEESEAFF. CDR3 bases: TGTGCCAGCTCACCCACAGGGGGCGAAGAATCTGAAGCTTTCTTT.

The chain carries TRBV6-6 and TRBJ1-1; D unclear. Germline V lookup: CDR1 MNHNY, CDR2 SVGAGI (reference sequence). Deletions cut 5 bases from V and 8 bases from J, with 12 bases between. This CDR3 has 12 amino acids. For the CDR3, the DNA is TGTGCCAGCAGTGCACTTCGGGGAGAAGCTTTCTTT. Its translation: CASSALRGEAFF.

The rearrangement links TRBV7-9 to TRBJ2-1, with 10 bases that match TRBD1. The CDR3 contains 14 residues. CDR1 SEHNR and CDR2 FQNEAQ come from the germline V gene (reference sequence). After removal of 7 bases from V and 9 bases from J, the junction contained 9 bases not matched to a gene. The CDR3 bases are TGTGCCAGCACCGATGGACAGGGGGTGACTGAGCAGTTCTTC. Its translation is CASTDGQGVTEQFF.

This chain connects TRBV19 to TRBJ1-1; TRBD1 agrees at 11 bases. Trimming removed 5 bases from V and 3 bases from J; junction bases left unmatched: 5. The CDR3 is made up of 15 amino acids. Germline CDR1 reads LNHDA; CDR2 reads SQIVND (reference sequence). Written as DNA, the CDR3 is TGTGCCAGTAGTCAAAGGGACAGGGGGGACACTGAAGCTTTCTTT. Translation gives CASSQRDRGDTEAFF.

V is TRBV4-1 and J is TRBJ1-1, with 7 bases identical to TRBD1. V shed 2 bases, J shed 1 base, and the junction held 4 bases outside the gene matches. Germline loops: CDR1 MGHRA, CDR2 YSYEKL. The CDR3 spans 15 residues. CDR3 DNA: TGCGCCAGCAGCCAACCCGGGACAGCGAACACTGAAGCTTTCTTT. Residues: CASSQPGTANTEAFF.

The chain joins TRBV5-1 to TRBJ2-3; possible D gene TRBD1, 6 bases. The CDR3 runs to 15 residues. Trimming cost V 4 bases and J 5 bases, with 17 bases left between them. Germline V gene sequence: CDR1 SGHRS, CDR2 YFSETQ. DNA for the CDR3: TGCGCCAGCAGCCCAACCCTACAAGGGGGAGATACGCAGTATTTT. Protein product: CASSPTLQGGDTQYF.

This clone came up once. The chain has TRBV5-6 and TRBJ1-2; 7 bases are shared with TRBD1. This CDR3 spans 16 amino acids. Germline assignment: CDR1 SGHDT and CDR2 YYEEEE. Trimming removed 4 bases from V and 8 bases from J; junction bases left unmatched: 17. In DNA form, the CDR3 reads TGTGCCAGCAGCGGTACTGGGACAGCCGGTTTTGAGGGCTACACCTTC. Protein: CASSGTGTAGFEGYTF.

This chain connects TRBV10-3 to TRBJ1-6, with 7 nucleotides matching TRBD1. With V trimmed by 6 bases and J by 6 bases, 8 bases remained unmatched. Germline values: CDR1 ENHRY, CDR2 SYGVKD. The CDR3 contains 15 residues. DNA for the CDR3: TGTGCCATCAGACCAGGGGACAGCAGTAATTCACCCCTCCACTTT. Translation gives CAIRPGDSSNSPLHF.

V usage is TRBV27 and J usage is TRBJ1-6, with D unresolved. The ends were cut back, 2 bases at V and 0 bases at J, with 5 bases in the middle. Germline loops: CDR1 MNHEY, CDR2 SMNVEV (reference sequence). The CDR3 is made up of 15 amino acids. DNA for the CDR3: TGTGCCAGCAGTTTAAGGAGCTCCTATAATTCACCCCTCCACTTT. Amino acid sequence: CASSLRSSYNSPLHF.

V is TRBV9 and J is TRBJ2-1, with 8 bases fitting TRBD1. The CDR3 is made up of 13 amino acids. The ends lost 7 bases at V and 9 bases at J; junction bases unmatched: 9. Germline V gene lookup returns CDR1 SGDLS and CDR2 YYNGEE. CDR3 DNA: TGTGCCAGCTCCAGGACAGGGCTGGGTGAGCAGTTCTTC. Encoded protein: CASSRTGLGEQFF.

V gene TRBV7-9 combines with J gene TRBJ1-5; D perhaps matches TRBD1 (5 bases). Trimming cost V 5 bases and J 6 bases, with 14 bases left between them. The length of the CDR3 is 14 residues. The germline V gene encodes CDR1 SEHNR and CDR2 FQNEAQ (reference sequence). The DNA of the CDR3 is TGTGCCAGCAGCAAAGACCAGGGTGGTCAGCCCCAGCATTTT. Protein product: CASSKDQGGQPQHF.

This clone was seen a few times. The V call is TRBV7-9, the J call TRBJ2-3; possible D gene TRBD2, 6 bases. CDR1 and CDR2 (germline): SEHNR, FQNEAQ (reference sequence). Trimming removed 5 bases from V and 3 bases from J, with 18 bases in between. This CDR3 spans 16 amino acids. In DNA form, the CDR3 reads TGTGCCAGCAGCAAAGAGGAGGGGAAGGTGACAGATACGCAGTATTTT. Its protein is CASSKEEGKVTDTQYF.

Turning to this clone: This may come from a read error, since a much larger clone is one base off. The chain couples TRBV6-6 to TRBJ2-1; TRBD1 matches 7 bases. The length of the CDR3 is 14 residues. The junction had 5 bases not matched to a gene; V was cut back by 6 bases and J by 3 bases. CDR1 is MNHNY, CDR2 SVGAGI, per germline (reference sequence). This CDR3 is CASSPQGDYNEQFF. The CDR3 DNA follows: TGTGCCAGCAGCCCTCAGGGGGACTACAATGAGCAGTTCTTC.

The genes are TRBV7-2 and TRBJ2-1; D is ambiguous. Germline lookup yields CDR1 SGHTA and CDR2 FQGNSA. V was cut by 2 bases and J by 6 bases, with 20 bases left in between. The CDR3 extends over 17 amino acids. This CDR3 is CASSLKAIQSTGNEQFF. The DNA for the CDR3 is TGTGCCAGCAGCTTAAAGGCTATACAAAGTACGGGCAATGAGCAGTTCTTC.

Only a few counts were recorded for this clone. This sequence joins TRBV19 and TRBJ1-3; D remains unclear. From germline, CDR1 is LNHDA and CDR2 SQIVND (reference sequence). V was clipped by 4 bases and J by 0 bases, with 7 bases between them. The CDR3 totals 14 residues. The CDR3 loop reads CASSSLSSGNTIYF. The CDR3 DNA follows: TGTGCCAGTAGTAGTCTGAGCTCTGGAAACACCATATATTTT.

The chain couples TRBV5-4 to TRBJ1-4; 7 bases are a match to TRBD1. This CDR3 spans 15 amino acids. V was pared by 4 bases and J by 4 bases, with 7 bases of the junction left unmatched. Germline lookup yields CDR1 SGHNT and CDR2 YYREEE (reference sequence). CDR3 DNA: TGTGCCAGCAGCATGTCGACAGGGATTAATGAAAAACTGTTTTTT. Translation: CASSMSTGINEKLFF.

CDR3 in amino acids: CSASAVTVIYGYTF. The DNA for the CDR3 is TGCAGTGCTAGTGCTGTGACAGTAATCTATGGCTACACCTTC. This sequence joins TRBV20-1 and TRBJ1-2, with a tentative D call TRBD1 (5 bases). Trimming stripped 3 bases from V and 4 bases from J, with 15 bases between. Germline V gives CDR1 DFQATT, CDR2 SNEGSKA (reference sequence). The CDR3 is 14 amino acids.

In regard to this clone: In the same sample, other DNA sequences code for this CDR3. The V and J genes are TRBV5-1 and TRBJ2-3, with a tentative D call TRBD1 (6 bases). The germline V and J ends were trimmed by 0 bases and 1 base, with 9 bases remaining between them. Germline lookup yields CDR1 SGHRS and CDR2 YFSETQ. This CDR3 has 15 amino acids. The CDR3 here is CASSLGAGGTDTQYF. The CDR3 coding sequence is TGCGCCAGCAGCTTGGGGGCAGGGGGCACAGATACGCAGTATTTT.

The rearrangement uses TRBV19 and TRBJ1-5; no clear D. Looked up from germline, CDR1 is LNHDA and CDR2 is SQIVND (reference sequence). The V end was cut by 0 bases, the J end by 3 bases, with 12 bases between. The CDR3 spans 16 residues. This CDR3 reads CASSIEHGRNNQPQHF. CDR3 in DNA: TGTGCCAGTAGTATAGAGCACGGGAGGAACAATCAGCCCCAGCATTTT. The complete variable domain, with remaining parts taken from reference TRBV19 and TRBJ1-5, reads DGGITQSPKYLFRKEGQNVTLSCEQNLNHDAMYWYRQDPGQGLRLIYYSQIVNDFQKGDIAEGYSVSREKKESFPLTVTSAQKNPTAFYLCASSIEHGRNNQPQHFGDGTRLSIL.

The sample holds a few counts of this clone. The genes are TRBV11-2 and TRBJ1-6, with TRBD1 matching over 9 bases. There are 14 residues in the CDR3. The germline V gene encodes CDR1 SGHAT and CDR2 FQNNGV. Losses at the gene ends were 5 bases for V and 8 bases for J; bases not matched to a gene: 4. The CDR3 protein is CASSPWTGDSPLHF. The CDR3 DNA reads as TGTGCCAGCAGCCCGTGGACAGGGGATTCACCCCTCCACTTT.

The chain employs TRBV27 and TRBJ2-7; D is unclear. The V end was cut by 5 bases, the J end by 2 bases, with 19 bases between. The CDR3 covers 16 residues. Germline lookup yields CDR1 MNHEY and CDR2 SMNVEV (reference sequence). The CDR3 bases are TGTGCCAGCAGTCCGCCGAGGCGGTACACCCCCTACGAGCAGTACTTC. Translating gives CASSPPRRYTPYEQYF.